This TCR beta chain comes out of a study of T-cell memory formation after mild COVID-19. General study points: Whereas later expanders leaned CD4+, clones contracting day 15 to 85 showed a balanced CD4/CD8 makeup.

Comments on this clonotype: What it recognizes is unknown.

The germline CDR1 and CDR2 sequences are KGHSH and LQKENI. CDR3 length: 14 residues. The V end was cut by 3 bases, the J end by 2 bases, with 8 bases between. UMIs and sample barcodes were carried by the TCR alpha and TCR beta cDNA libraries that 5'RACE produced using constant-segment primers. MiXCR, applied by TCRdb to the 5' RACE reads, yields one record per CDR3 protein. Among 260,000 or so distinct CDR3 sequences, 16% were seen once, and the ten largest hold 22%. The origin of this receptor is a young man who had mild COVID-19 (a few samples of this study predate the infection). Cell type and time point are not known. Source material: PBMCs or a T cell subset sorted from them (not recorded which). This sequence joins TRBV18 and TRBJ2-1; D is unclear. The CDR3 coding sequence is TGTGCCAGCTCACCGGACGGGCCCTACAATGAGCAGTTCTTC. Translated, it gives CASSPDGPYNEQFF.